A selection of T cell receptor beta chains follows, all from one sample in a study of T cells after yellow fever vaccination. TCRdb re-called the 5' RACE reads with MiXCR, one entry per CDR3 protein. This table holds around 88,000 distinct CDR3 sequences, about an eighth found once. The sample consisted of CD8+ T cells not binding an NS4B(214-222) dextramer, sorted from PBMCs, taken more than 20 days after the first yellow fever vaccination. The receptors here all came from a man younger than 35 who received the YFV17D yellow fever vaccine. The CDR3 runs from the conserved cysteine through the conserved F or W. A D gene is named only where the DNA matches it firmly. Clone size is shown for a subset of rows, as once, few, many or a class of expanded clone.

cdr3_aa,cdr3_nt,clone_size,v_call,j_call,d_call
CASSYSGRPGWQPQHF,TGTGCCAGCAGTTACTCAGGTCGCCCAGGGTGGCAGCCCCAGCATTTT,NA,TRBV6-2/TRBV6-3,TRBJ1-5,NA
CASSVGDRVGELFF,TGTGCCAGCAGCGTAGGAGACAGGGTCGGGGAGCTGTTTTTT,NA,TRBV9,TRBJ2-2,TRBD1
CASSLGSGEAKNIQYF,TGTGCCAGCAGCTTGGGCTCAGGAGAAGCCAAAAACATTCAGTACTTC,NA,TRBV5-5,TRBJ2-4,NA
CASSSWTSGLWETQYF,TGCGCCAGCAGCTCGTGGACTAGCGGTTTATGGGAGACCCAGTACTTC,NA,TRBV5-1,TRBJ2-5,TRBD2
CASSPGWTGGSQPQHF,TGTGCCAGCAGCCCGGGGTGGACAGGCGGTAGTCAGCCCCAGCATTTT,NA,TRBV12-3/TRBV12-4,TRBJ1-5,TRBD1
CASSQPRGIQGFLPLHF,TGTGCCAGCAGCCAACCCCGGGGGATTCAGGGTTTTCTTCCCCTCCACTTT,few,TRBV3-1,TRBJ1-6,NA
CASSHWDTISYNEQFF,TGCGCCAGCAGCCACTGGGACACAATCTCCTACAATGAGCAGTTCTTC,NA,TRBV5-1,TRBJ2-1,NA
CASSIPVSTGELFF,TGTGCCAGCAGCATACCTGTTTCTACCGGGGAGCTGTTTTTT,NA,TRBV7-6,TRBJ2-2,NA
CASSRIGQMNTEAFF,TGTGCCAGCAGCCGGATAGGACAGATGAACACTGAAGCTTTCTTT,few,TRBV7-6,TRBJ1-1,NA
CASSPGFGPVFSNYGYTF,TGTGCCAGCAGCCCTGGATTTGGGCCCGTATTTTCTAACTATGGCTACACCTTC,NA,TRBV4-2,TRBJ1-2,NA
CASSLGPRGTEAFF,TGTGCCAGCAGCTTAGGTCCCCGTGGGACTGAAGCTTTCTTT,NA,TRBV7-2,TRBJ1-1,NA
CASSVAESANYGYTF,TGTGCCAGCAGCGTAGCTGAGAGCGCTAACTATGGCTACACCTTC,many,TRBV9,TRBJ1-2,NA
CASGRLSSYNEQFF,TGTGCCAGCGGTAGGCTGAGCTCCTACAATGAGCAGTTCTTC,NA,TRBV7-2,TRBJ2-1,NA
CASSRERGGRNTGELFF,TGTGCCAGCAGCCGAGAACGCGGGGGCCGAAACACCGGGGAGCTGTTTTTT,NA,TRBV7-2,TRBJ2-2,NA
CSVEDLGGGYTF,TGCAGCGTTGAAGATCTTGGGGGGGGCTACACCTTC,few,TRBV29-1,TRBJ1-2,NA
CASSQAAWGRGANVLTF,TGCGCCAGCAGCCAAGCTGCGTGGGGCCGTGGGGCCAACGTCCTGACTTTC,few,TRBV4-1,TRBJ2-6,NA
CASSLGGTGLQETQYF,TGTGCCAGCAGCTTAGGGGGGACAGGCCTACAAGAGACCCAGTACTTC,many,TRBV7-6,TRBJ2-5,TRBD1
CASSSPVTSGQETQYF,TGTGCCAGCAGTTCGCCCGTGACTAGCGGCCAAGAGACCCAGTACTTC,many,TRBV12-3/TRBV12-4,TRBJ2-5,TRBD2
CASGDGGSYEQYF,TGTGCCAGCGGAGACGGGGGGTCCTACGAGCAGTACTTC,NA,TRBV27,TRBJ2-7,TRBD2
CASSQEVRFQETQYF,TGTGCCAGCAGCCAAGAAGTTCGATTTCAAGAGACCCAGTACTTC,NA,TRBV14,TRBJ2-5,NA
CASSEFITGKTQYF,TGTGCCAGCAGTGAATTTATTACAGGAAAGACCCAGTACTTC,NA,TRBV25-1,TRBJ2-5,NA
CASSLRGPGELFF,TGTGCCAGCAGTTTAAGGGGGCCCGGGGAGCTGTTTTTT,NA,TRBV12-3/TRBV12-4,TRBJ2-2,TRBD1
CAISLGTEVGDTQYF,TGTGCCATCAGTTTAGGGACTGAGGTAGGGGATACGCAGTATTTT,few,TRBV10-3,TRBJ2-3,NA
CATSRDQASGATGELFF,TGTGCCACCAGCAGAGATCAAGCTAGCGGGGCCACCGGGGAGCTGTTTTTT,NA,TRBV15,TRBJ2-2,TRBD2
CSVEEQIVGETQYF,TGCAGCGTTGAAGAGCAGATCGTGGGCGAGACCCAGTACTTC,NA,TRBV29-1,TRBJ2-5,NA
CASSMLHSGETQYF,TGTGCCAGCAGTATGCTCCATTCAGGGGAGACCCAGTACTTC,NA,TRBV27,TRBJ2-5,NA
CASSEASGTGPYNEQFF,TGTGCCAGCAGTGAAGCCTCCGGGACAGGGCCCTACAATGAGCAGTTCTTC,NA,TRBV6-1,TRBJ2-1,TRBD1
CAISEKGFYNEQFF,TGTGCCATCAGTGAGAAGGGGTTTTACAATGAGCAGTTCTTC,few,TRBV10-3,TRBJ2-1,NA
CASSPGAGDQPQHF,TGTGCCAGCAGCCCAGGAGCAGGGGATCAGCCCCAGCATTTT,few,TRBV9,TRBJ1-5,NA
CASSLEGYGTPAEAFF,TGTGCCAGCAGCTTGGAAGGGTACGGGACGCCGGCTGAAGCTTTCTTT,hyperexpanded,TRBV5-6,TRBJ1-1,NA
CASSSVTGDPSTDTQYF,TGTGCCAGCAGCTCCGTGACAGGGGATCCTAGCACAGATACGCAGTATTTT,few,TRBV7-3,TRBJ2-3,TRBD1
CATSEATGYEQFF,TGTGCCACCAGTGAGGCGACGGGGTATGAGCAGTTCTTC,many,TRBV24-1,TRBJ2-1,NA
CASSDSIFGPGQEIYEQYF,TGTGCCAGCAGCGACTCAATCTTCGGTCCTGGACAGGAGATCTACGAGCAGTACTTC,few,TRBV3-1,TRBJ2-7,TRBD1
CASSPAASGANVLTF,TGCGCCAGCAGCCCTGCGGCTTCTGGGGCCAACGTCCTGACTTTC,few,TRBV4-3,TRBJ2-6,NA
CSVGTGGTSNTEAFF,TGCAGCGTGGGGACAGGGGGAACCTCGAACACTGAAGCTTTCTTT,NA,TRBV29-1,TRBJ1-1,TRBD1
CSARDYQGTSGELFF,TGCAGTGCTAGAGATTATCAGGGGACCTCCGGGGAGCTGTTTTTT,few,TRBV20-1,TRBJ2-2,NA
CASSSPMEVNTGELFF,TGTGCCAGCAGCTCACCGATGGAAGTGAACACCGGGGAGCTGTTTTTT,NA,TRBV7-2,TRBJ2-2,NA
CASSLYPGVMNTEAFF,TGTGCCAGCAGTTTATATCCCGGCGTTATGAACACTGAAGCTTTCTTT,few,TRBV27,TRBJ1-1,NA
CASPIPPRGENTGELFF,TGTGCCAGCCCGATACCGCCCAGGGGGGAGAACACCGGGGAGCTGTTTTTT,NA,TRBV6-9,TRBJ2-2,NA
CASSVGVYTEAFF,TGTGCCAGCAGCGTAGGGGTCTACACTGAAGCTTTCTTT,few,TRBV9,TRBJ1-1,NA
CASLAKVGMTGGDWRTQYF,TGTGCCAGCCTAGCTAAAGTCGGGATGACAGGCGGAGATTGGAGAACCCAGTACTTC,NA,TRBV28,TRBJ2-5,NA
CASSPPRGETQYF,TGTGCCAGCAGCCCACCCCGGGGAGAGACCCAGTACTTC,NA,TRBV11-1,TRBJ2-5,NA
CASTTASPYQETQYF,TGTGCCAGCACCACAGCCTCACCTTACCAAGAGACCCAGTACTTC,NA,TRBV7-9,TRBJ2-5,NA
CASSDYVANEQFF,TGTGCCAGCAGTGATTACGTAGCTAATGAGCAGTTCTTC,NA,TRBV6-4,TRBJ2-1,NA
CASSLGAAGIDEQYF,TGTGCCAGCAGTCTTGGGGCGGCAGGGATCGACGAGCAGTACTTC,few,TRBV28,TRBJ2-7,NA
CASSIYGQVNNEQFF,TGTGCCAGCAGCATATACGGACAGGTTAACAATGAGCAGTTCTTC,NA,TRBV9,TRBJ2-1,TRBD1
CASSGRTDEAFF,TGTGCCAGCAGCGGACGGACGGATGAAGCTTTCTTT,few,TRBV7-9,TRBJ1-1,NA
CASSQIGGFDEQFF,TGCGCCAGCAGCCAAATAGGGGGCTTCGATGAGCAGTTCTTC,few,TRBV4-1,TRBJ2-1,TRBD1
CASSPWDRGNEKLFF,TGTGCCAGCAGTCCATGGGACAGGGGAAATGAAAAACTGTTTTTT,NA,TRBV2,TRBJ1-4,TRBD1
CSASDGQKRYGYTF,TGCAGTGCCTCCGATGGACAGAAACGCTATGGCTACACCTTC,few,TRBV20-1,TRBJ1-2,NA
CASSYGQYSNQPQHF,TGTGCCAGCAGTTACGGGCAATACAGCAATCAGCCCCAGCATTTT,NA,TRBV6-2/TRBV6-3,TRBJ1-5,NA
CACSESGGAGVNTEAFF,TGTGCCTGCAGCGAGTCAGGGGGCGCTGGGGTGAACACTGAAGCTTTCTTT,NA,TRBV3-1,TRBJ1-1,TRBD1
CASRRQGMNTEAFF,TGTGCCAGCCGTCGACAGGGGATGAACACTGAAGCTTTCTTT,few,TRBV28,TRBJ1-1,TRBD1
CASVSGEGSTDTQYF,TGCGCCAGCGTATCTGGGGAGGGAAGCACAGATACGCAGTATTTT,few,TRBV5-1,TRBJ2-3,TRBD2
CASSPRDTANYGYTF,TGCGCCAGCAGTCCCCGGGACACCGCTAACTATGGCTACACCTTC,NA,TRBV4-3,TRBJ1-2,NA